This entry lists 18 T cell receptor beta chains sequenced from one sample in a study of cytomegalovirus exposure and HLA in healthy donors. The study ran its PCR with 60 Vbeta and 13 Jbeta primers. The assay was immunoSEQ multiplex PCR, and TCRdb's table has in-frame clones only and misses some. The sample lists about 180,000 clones; 76% were seen once. Sample: PBMCs. All receptors come from a man younger than 35 in good health and CMV-seronegative.

This chain links TRBV5-1 with TRBJ2-1, with 10 bases matching TRBD2. The CDR3 is 18 amino acids. Trimming took 3 bases from V and 3 from J; bases not matched to a gene: 12. The germline V gene has CDR1 SGHRS and CDR2 YFSETQ. CDR3 DNA: TGCGCCAGCAGCTCACAGGGAGGTCAGCGGGGGGGCTACAATGAGCAGTTCTTC. It is translated as CASSSQGGQRGGYNEQFF.

The V and J genes are TRBV28 and TRBJ1-2; 8 bases fit TRBD1. CDR1 is MDHEN and CDR2 is SYDVKM in the germline V gene. This CDR3 comprises 14 residues. Unmatched junction bases numbered 11, after V lost 6 bases and J lost 8 bases. Written as DNA, the CDR3 is TGTGCCAGCAGGTCACAAGGACAGGGACGCGGCTACACCTTC. Protein product: CASRSQGQGRGYTF.

This chain links TRBV5-1 with TRBJ1-2; 7 nucleotides line up with TRBD1. The V gene's germline CDR1 is SGHRS and CDR2 YFSETQ. This CDR3 spans 15 amino acids. The V and J ends lost 4 bases and 4 bases, in that order; junction bases with no gene match: 10. The CDR3 nucleotides read TGCGCCAGCAGCCCGGGGGACAGAGGCCCCTATGGCTACACCTTC. Residues: CASSPGDRGPYGYTF.

The CDR3 DNA sequence: TGTGCCAGCAGCTTTACGGGACAGGGTAAAGATACGCAGTATTTT. Its translation: CASSFTGQGKDTQYF. The chain employs TRBV5-4 and TRBJ2-3; 9 bases map to TRBD1. Germline lookup yields CDR1 SGHNT and CDR2 YYREEE (reference sequence). This CDR3 spans 15 amino acids. The junction had 6 bases not matched to a gene; V was cut back by 2 bases and J by 5 bases.

This sequence joins TRBV4-2 and TRBJ1-2; D unresolved. Germline V lookup: CDR1 LGHNA, CDR2 YNFKEQ. There are 14 residues in the CDR3. The V gene lost 1 base and the J gene lost 5 bases, with 11 bases spanning the gap. The CDR3 DNA reads TGTGCCAGCAGCCAAGCTAGAGGGTCGTATGGCTACACCTTC. Protein product: CASSQARGSYGYTF.

This chain uses TRBV5-1 with TRBJ2-2; a possible D gene is TRBD2 (5 bases). The CDR3 loop spans 15 amino acids. From germline, CDR1 is SGHRS and CDR2 YFSETQ. Trimming took 0 bases from V and 4 from J, leaving 10 bases between them. The CDR3 nucleotides read TGCGCCAGCAGCTTGGCAGGACTCGTCACCGGGGAGCTGTTTTTT. The encoded protein is CASSLAGLVTGELFF.

V and J are TRBV18 and TRBJ1-4, with 7 positions matching TRBD1. Germline lookup yields CDR1 KGHSH and CDR2 LQKENI. The CDR3 length is 14 residues. Unmatched junction bases numbered 5, after V lost 6 bases and J lost 4 bases. CDR3 loop: CASSSGTVNEKLFF. CDR3 in DNA: TGTGCCAGCTCTTCCGGGACAGTTAATGAAAAACTGTTTTTT.

V and J are TRBV7-9 and TRBJ2-7, with 10 bases identical to TRBD2. The V gene's germline CDR1 is SEHNR and CDR2 FQNEAQ (reference sequence). V lost 1 base and J lost 4; bases outside the gene matches: 10. This CDR3 region has 17 residues. Here the CDR3 DNA reads TGTGCCAGCAGCTTAGAACTAGCGGGATCAGTCGTGTACGAGCAGTACTTC. Its protein is CASSLELAGSVVYEQYF.

This chain connects TRBV15 to TRBJ2-3; D might be TRBD2 (7 bases). Per the germline V gene, CDR1 is LNHNV and CDR2 is YYDKDF (reference sequence). This CDR3 spans 15 amino acids. V lost 1 base to trimming and J lost 1 base, with 9 bases between them. CDR3 in amino acids: CATSRVGGRTDTQYF. The CDR3 DNA is TGTGCCACCAGCAGAGTCGGGGGGCGCACAGATACGCAGTATTTT.

The V call is TRBV13, the J call TRBJ1-5; D is unresolved. The V gene's germline CDR1 is PRHDT and CDR2 FYEKMQ (reference sequence). The CDR3 covers 18 residues. The ends were cut back, 0 bases at V and 0 bases at J, with 15 bases in the middle. The CDR3 protein is CASSLGLGRRPSNQPQHF. The CDR3 nucleotides read TGTGCCAGCAGCTTAGGTTTGGGTAGGAGACCTAGCAATCAGCCCCAGCATTTT.

The chain employs TRBV2 and TRBJ2-7; 9 bases agree with TRBD2. Germline loops: CDR1 SNHLY, CDR2 FYNNEI. This CDR3 has 13 amino acids. With V trimmed by 4 bases and J by 4 bases, 2 bases remained unmatched. CDR3 residues: CASSVAGGYEQYF. CDR3 bases: TGTGCCAGCAGTGTCGCGGGGGGGTACGAGCAGTACTTC.

CDR3 nucleotide sequence: TGTGCCGCCTCCGGTCCCTATGGCTACACCTTC. Translation gives CAASGPYGYTF. The chain has TRBV19 and TRBJ1-2; D gene unclear. CDR1 and CDR2 from the germline V gene are LNHDA and SQIVND (reference sequence). This CDR3 comprises 11 residues. V lost 11 bases and J lost 4, with 11 bases in between.

CDR3 bases: TGCGCCAGCACAGGGGGCGGGACGACAGATACGCAGTATTTT. This sequence encodes CASTGGGTTDTQYF. This chain connects TRBV5-1 to TRBJ2-3; 8 bases fit TRBD1. With V trimmed by 6 bases and J by 3 bases, 6 bases remained unmatched. The CDR3 consists of 14 residues. The germline V gene has CDR1 SGHRS and CDR2 YFSETQ.

CDR3 DNA sequence: TGTGCCAGCAACCCGGGACTGGGCACGGGTACGCAGTATTTT. It translates to CASNPGLGTGTQYF. The J gene is TRBJ2-3, the V gene TRBV5-6; perhaps TRBD2 as D (6 bases). The V gene lost 6 bases and the J gene lost 8 bases, with 19 bases spanning the gap. Germline V lookup: CDR1 SGHDT, CDR2 YYEEEE. This CDR3 is 14 amino acids long.

The V gene is TRBV12-5, the J gene TRBJ2-3; a possible D gene is TRBD2 (5 bases). This CDR3 contains 13 residues. Germline lookup yields CDR1 LGHNT and CDR2 FRNRAP. Trimming pared 5 bases from V and 4 bases from J, leaving 10 bases between. The CDR3 DNA sequence: TGTGCTAGTGGTAGCGGAGCTCCAGATACGCAGTATTTT. It is translated as CASGSGAPDTQYF.

The V call is TRBV29-1, the J call TRBJ1-3; D is undetermined. V was pared by 6 bases and J by 0 bases, with 12 bases between. The germline V gene encodes CDR1 SQVTM and CDR2 ANQGSEA. The CDR3 has 14 amino acids. CDR3 sequence reads: CSVSDGSSGNTIYF. For the CDR3, the DNA is TGCAGCGTGTCCGACGGGAGCTCTGGAAACACCATATATTTT.

The table lists this clone with a count of one. CDR3 bases: TGTGCCAGCAGCTTAGGGGACAGGGAATTGACTGAAGCTTTCTTT. Its translation is CASSLGDRELTEAFF. The chain has TRBV7-9 and TRBJ1-1, with 9 positions matching TRBD1. The germline V gene has CDR1 SEHNR and CDR2 FQNEAQ (reference sequence). This CDR3 is built from 15 residues. The V gene end was trimmed by 1 base and the J gene end by 5 bases; junction bases not matched to a gene: 5.

This clone appeared a single time. V and J are TRBV4-2 and TRBJ2-7; unclear D gene. The germline CDR1 and CDR2 sequences are LGHNA and YNFKEQ. V was cut by 0 bases and J by 7 bases, with 13 bases left in between. The length of the CDR3 is 14 residues. The CDR3 loop is CASSQDKRSWEQYF. In DNA form, the CDR3 reads TGTGCCAGCAGCCAAGATAAGAGGTCCTGGGAGCAGTACTTC.